Presented here are 28 T cell receptor beta chains from one specimen sequenced in a study of T cells after yellow fever vaccination. TCRdb analysed the 5' RACE reads with MiXCR anew, one entry per CDR3 protein. Of roughly 48,000 distinct CDR3 sequences in the sample, less than 8% are singletons; the top ten hold approximately 25%. The sample consisted of CD8+ T cells not binding an NS4B(214-222) dextramer, sorted from PBMCs, taken about 41 days after the first yellow fever vaccination. The receptors shown here come from a man between 18 and 35 years old who received the YFV17D yellow fever vaccine.

This sequence joins TRBV9 and TRBJ1-2, with TRBD1 matching 10 bases. The CDR3 is 15 amino acids. Germline trimming cut 3 bases from V and 4 bases from J; bases unmatched to any gene: 6. Germline CDR1 SGDLS, CDR2 YYNGEE. CDR3 region: CASSDRTGGTYGYTF. The DNA of the CDR3 is TGTGCCAGCAGCGATAGGACAGGGGGTACCTATGGCTACACCTTC.

The table lists this clonotype with many counts. The rearrangement uses TRBV6-4 and TRBJ2-1; D is unclear. Trimming removed 6 bases from V and 9 bases from J, with 33 bases in between. Germline V gene lookup returns CDR1 MRHNA and CDR2 SNTAGT. This CDR3 is built from 19 residues. The CDR3 region is CASRPSSHNILGLKPEQFF. The CDR3 DNA reads as TGTGCCAGCAGACCCTCATCCCATAACATACTTGGGCTGAAGCCTGAGCAGTTCTTC.

Many counts were recorded for this clonotype. V and J are TRBV20-1 and TRBJ2-7; D is uncertain. CDR1 DFQATT and CDR2 SNEGSKA come from the germline V gene (reference sequence). The CDR3 has 16 amino acids. Trimming stripped 0 bases from V and 3 bases from J, with 18 bases between. In DNA form, the CDR3 reads TGCAGTGCTAGAGATGATTTGGAAGGGAAGGGCTACGAGCAGTACTTC. Translating gives CSARDDLEGKGYEQYF.

In its sample, this clonotype was seen a few times. This rearrangement joins TRBV7-9 to TRBJ1-1, with D possibly TRBD1 on 5 matching bases. CDR1 is SEHNR, CDR2 FQNEAQ, per germline (reference sequence). V was shortened by 5 bases and J by 0 bases, with 19 bases between the two germline ends. This CDR3 comprises 17 residues. In DNA, the CDR3 is TGTGCCAGCAGCAAGATCTCGGGGGGGAGGATGAACACTGAAGCTTTCTTT. Amino acid sequence: CASSKISGGRMNTEAFF.

The rearrangement links TRBV11-2 to TRBJ2-5; 7 bases align to TRBD1. The CDR3 has 14 amino acids. V dropped 6 bases and J dropped 2; count of bases not matched to a gene: 6. The germline gives CDR1 SGHAT, CDR2 FQNNGV. The CDR3 sequence is CASRPPGQQETQYF. In DNA form, the CDR3 reads TGTGCCAGCAGACCTCCGGGACAGCAAGAGACCCAGTACTTC. The entire variable domain, with the rest obtained from reference TRBV11-2 and TRBJ2-5, is as follows: EAGVAQSPRYKIIEKRQSVAFWCNPISGHATLYWYQQILGQGPKLLIQFQNNGVVDDSQLPKDRFSAERLKGVDSTLKIQPAKLEDSAVYLCASRPPGQQETQYFGPGTRLLVL.

This clonotype appeared many times. The chain joins TRBV12-3 or TRBV12-4 to TRBJ2-2; tentative D call: TRBD1 (5 bases). There are 14 residues in the CDR3. V lost 8 bases, J lost 4 bases, and 14 bases lay in between. CDR3 region: CASATGHPTGELFF. Here the CDR3 DNA reads TGTGCCAGCGCCACCGGACACCCCACCGGGGAGCTGTTTTTT.

This clonotype was counted ten times or more. This sequence joins TRBV7-9 and TRBJ1-3, with a weak D call TRBD1 (5 bases). Per the germline V gene, CDR1 is SEHNR and CDR2 is FQNEAQ (reference sequence). The CDR3 runs to 15 residues. V was shortened by 5 bases and J by 3 bases, with 14 bases between the two germline ends. The CDR3 sequence is CASSGGLSGGNTIYF. The CDR3 DNA reads TGTGCCAGCAGCGGGGGACTCTCAGGTGGAAACACCATATATTTT.

The sample holds a few counts of this clonotype. This chain links TRBV5-1 with TRBJ2-1; D is uncertain. Germline CDR1 and CDR2: SGHRS and YFSETQ. The CDR3 consists of 18 residues. V was pared by 1 base and J by 1 base, with 18 bases between. This CDR3 reads CASSLYDTGGSSYNEQFF. The CDR3 bases are TGCGCCAGCAGCTTGTACGATACTGGTGGCAGTTCCTACAATGAGCAGTTCTTC.

This clonotype was seen repeatedly, ten times or more. The chain carries TRBV27 and TRBJ1-1; perhaps TRBD1 as D (5 bases). The V end lost 6 bases, the J end lost 1 base, and 12 bases lay between the germline ends. Germline values: CDR1 MNHEY, CDR2 SMNVEV (reference sequence). The CDR3 sequence is 14 residues long. For the CDR3, the DNA is TGTGCCAGCAGACCCAGGGACGGGAACACTGAAGCTTTCTTT. Protein: CASRPRDGNTEAFF.

This clonotype was seen many times. In DNA, the CDR3 is TGTGCCAGCAGCTTAGGCAGGGGTGGCACCGGGGAGCTGTTTTTT. Translating it yields CASSLGRGGTGELFF. This rearrangement joins TRBV6-5 to TRBJ2-2; a weak D match, TRBD1 (6 bases). The CDR3 loop spans 15 amino acids. Germline CDR1 reads MNHEY; CDR2 reads SVGAGI. V lost 6 bases and J lost 4, with 15 bases in between.

This clonotype was counted a few times. The chain recombines TRBV9 with TRBJ2-1; perhaps TRBD2 as D (5 bases). In germline, CDR1 is SGDLS, CDR2 YYNGEE. Deletions cut 1 base from V and 8 bases from J, with 10 bases between. CDR3 length: 13 residues. CDR3 sequence: CASSVRGPDEQFF. CDR3 coding DNA: TGTGCCAGCAGCGTACGGGGTCCGGATGAGCAGTTCTTC.

V and J are TRBV7-2 and TRBJ2-7; TRBD2 matches 8 bases. Germline-derived CDR1 and CDR2 are SGHTA and FQGNSA. V gave up 5 bases and J gave up 0 bases; unmatched junction bases: 6. CDR3 length equals 15 residues. CDR3 nucleotide sequence: TGTGCCAGCAGCCTCACTGCGGGGGGCTCCTACGAGCAGTACTTC. It is translated as CASSLTAGGSYEQYF.

This clonotype was seen a few times. The chain uses TRBV5-6 and TRBJ1-1, with unresolved D. V was shortened by 1 base and J by 3 bases, with 10 bases between the two germline ends. The germline CDR1 and CDR2 sequences are SGHDT and YYEEEE. The CDR3 length is 14 residues. CDR3 in amino acids: CASSLSWVYTEAFF. The CDR3 coding sequence is TGTGCCAGCAGCTTGTCTTGGGTGTACACTGAAGCTTTCTTT.

The sample holds many counts of this clonotype. The V call is TRBV6-1, the J call TRBJ1-2, with 8 positions matching TRBD1. The CDR3 covers 15 residues. Unmatched junction bases numbered 3, after V lost 3 bases and J lost 0 bases. The germline V gene encodes CDR1 MNHNS and CDR2 SASEGT. This chain's CDR3 is CASSETGATNYGYTF. The CDR3 nucleotides read TGTGCCAGCAGTGAGACAGGGGCAACTAACTATGGCTACACCTTC.

This clonotype was seen ten or more times. This chain uses TRBV12-3 or TRBV12-4 with TRBJ2-1; 11 positions match TRBD2. The CDR3 runs 14 residues. Trimming at V came to 6 bases and at J to 7 bases, leaving 5 bases not matched to a gene. The CDR3 DNA is TGTGCCAGCAGCCTAGCGGGGGGAGCAAATGAGCAGTTCTTC. Its protein product is CASSLAGGANEQFF.

The table lists this clonotype with many counts. This rearrangement joins TRBV7-8 to TRBJ2-5; 7 bases line up with TRBD1. The germline CDR1 and CDR2 sequences are SGHVS and FQNEAQ. J gave up 5 bases and V 5 bases, and 14 bases lay outside the gene matches. CDR3 length equals 16 residues. CDR3 in DNA: TGTGCCAGCAGCCTACCCCCCGACAGGGAAGGGGAGACCCAGTACTTC. It specifies CASSLPPDREGETQYF.

This clonotype has at least ten counts. The chain couples TRBV12-3 or TRBV12-4 to TRBJ2-5, with TRBD2 as a possible D gene (6 bases). The CDR3 runs 12 residues. V lost 8 bases, J lost 13 bases, and 20 bases lay in between. The DNA for the CDR3 is TGTGCCAGCTCGGCGGGGCACTCGTCTTCGTACTTC. This encodes CASSAGHSSSYF.

The table lists this clonotype with many counts. The chain carries TRBV13 and TRBJ2-7, with D maybe TRBD2 (6 bases). The CDR3 is 14 residues long. The germline V gene has CDR1 PRHDT and CDR2 FYEKMQ (reference sequence). Between the trimmed V and J ends, which lost 5 bases and 3 bases, there was a span of 14 bases. CDR3 sequence reads: CASSLFGGGYEQYF. In nucleotides, the CDR3 is TGTGCCAGCAGCCTCTTTGGGGGAGGCTACGAGCAGTACTTC.

The chain recombines TRBV29-1 with TRBJ2-2; D possibly uses TRBD1 or TRBD2 (6 bases each). The CDR3 totals 14 residues. In germline, CDR1 is SQVTM, CDR2 ANQGSEA. The V gene lost 6 bases and the J gene lost 6 bases, with 17 bases spanning the gap. The CDR3 region is CSVAGEARPGELFF. In nucleotides, the CDR3 is TGCAGCGTGGCAGGGGAGGCGAGACCCGGGGAGCTGTTTTTT.

This clonotype has a handful of counts. CDR3: CASSQGRPTDTQYF. CDR3 coding DNA: TGTGCCAGCAGCCAGGGAAGGCCCACAGATACGCAGTATTTT. The chain links TRBV4-2 to TRBJ2-3; D is unresolved. Germline CDR1 reads LGHNA; CDR2 reads YNFKEQ. Between the trimmed V and J ends, which lost 3 bases and 2 bases, there was a span of 9 bases. CDR3 size: 14 residues.

This sequence joins TRBV7-9 and TRBJ1-5; D uncertain. The germline V and J ends were trimmed by 1 base and 5 bases, with 12 bases remaining between them. There are 15 residues in the CDR3. The germline V gene has CDR1 SEHNR and CDR2 FQNEAQ (reference sequence). The CDR3 protein is CASSLGFGWDQPQHF. The CDR3 DNA reads as TGTGCCAGCAGCTTAGGCTTTGGATGGGATCAGCCCCAGCATTTT.

In this sample, this clonotype turned up a few times. The CDR3: CSASPRDRGLYEQFF. The CDR3 DNA is TGCAGTGCTAGTCCCCGGGACAGGGGGCTATATGAGCAGTTCTTC. The rearrangement joins TRBV20-1 to TRBJ2-1; 12 bases match TRBD1. Germline V gives CDR1 DFQATT, CDR2 SNEGSKA (reference sequence). V dropped 3 bases and J dropped 8; count of bases not matched to a gene: 8. This CDR3 spans 15 amino acids.

The J gene is TRBJ1-2, the V gene TRBV12-3 or TRBV12-4; D may be TRBD1 (5 bases). V was clipped by 3 bases and J by 7 bases, with 12 bases between them. The CDR3 loop spans 13 amino acids. The CDR3 bases are TGTGCCAGCAGTTTTAATTTGGGGACTGGCTACACCTTC. This codes for CASSFNLGTGYTF.

The chain employs TRBV11-2 and TRBJ1-1; D is undetermined. The V end was cut by 1 base, the J end by 4 bases, with 10 bases between. In germline, CDR1 is SGHAT, CDR2 FQNNGV. The CDR3 length is 14 residues. The CDR3 nucleotides are TGTGCCAGCAGCTTAGGTGATGAGGTCACTGAAGCTTTCTTT. This encodes CASSLGDEVTEAFF.

This clonotype was detected a few times. The J gene is TRBJ2-7, the V gene TRBV20-1, with D possibly matching TRBD1 (5 bases). Trimming shortened V by 1 base and J by 3 bases, and 10 bases separated the two germline ends. The CDR3 is 13 amino acids. Germline lookup yields CDR1 DFQATT and CDR2 SNEGSKA (reference sequence). The CDR3 bases are TGCAGTGCTAGAGGGGGCAAGGGCTACGAGCAGTACTTC. Its translation: CSARGGKGYEQYF.

This clonotype has just a few counts. The rearrangement uses TRBV24-1 and TRBJ1-2, with D possibly TRBD1 on 5 matching bases. Germline V gene sequence: CDR1 KGHDR, CDR2 SFDVKD. The V end was cut by 1 base, the J end by 5 bases, with 13 bases between. The CDR3 consists of 15 residues. The CDR3, as DNA: TGTGCCACCAGTGATTTCCACGGGGGTTCGTATGGCTACACCTTC. It yields the protein CATSDFHGGSYGYTF.

The chain links TRBV5-4 to TRBJ2-3; D remains unclear. This CDR3 is 16 amino acids long. From germline, CDR1 is SGHNT and CDR2 YYREEE (reference sequence). V gave up 0 bases and J gave up 2 bases, with 13 bases separating them. In nucleotides, the CDR3 is TGTGCCAGCAGCTTGGCCGAGACACCGAACACAGATACGCAGTATTTT. Encoded protein: CASSLAETPNTDTQYF.

In its sample, this clonotype was seen many times. The CDR3 nucleotides are TGCGCCAGCAGCCAAGTGGCGACCCCCTACAATGAGCAGTTCTTC. This codes for CASSQVATPYNEQFF. This sequence joins TRBV4-1 and TRBJ2-1; D not certain. Germline lookup yields CDR1 MGHRA and CDR2 YSYEKL. V lost 1 base to trimming and J lost 2 bases, with 9 bases between them. The CDR3 extends over 15 amino acids.